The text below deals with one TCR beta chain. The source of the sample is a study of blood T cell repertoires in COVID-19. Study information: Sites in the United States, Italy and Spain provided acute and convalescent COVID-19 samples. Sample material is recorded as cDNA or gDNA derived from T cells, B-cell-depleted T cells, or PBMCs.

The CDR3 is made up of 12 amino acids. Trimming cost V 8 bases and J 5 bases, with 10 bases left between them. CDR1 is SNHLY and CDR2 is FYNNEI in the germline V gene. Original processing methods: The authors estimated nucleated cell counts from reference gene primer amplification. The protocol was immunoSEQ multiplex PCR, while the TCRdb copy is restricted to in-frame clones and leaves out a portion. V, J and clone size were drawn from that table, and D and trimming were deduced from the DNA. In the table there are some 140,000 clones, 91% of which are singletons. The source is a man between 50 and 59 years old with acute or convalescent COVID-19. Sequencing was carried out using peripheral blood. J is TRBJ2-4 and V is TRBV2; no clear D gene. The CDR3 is CASLSPENIQYF. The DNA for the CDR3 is TGTGCCAGCCTCTCCCCAGAAAACATTCAGTACTTC.